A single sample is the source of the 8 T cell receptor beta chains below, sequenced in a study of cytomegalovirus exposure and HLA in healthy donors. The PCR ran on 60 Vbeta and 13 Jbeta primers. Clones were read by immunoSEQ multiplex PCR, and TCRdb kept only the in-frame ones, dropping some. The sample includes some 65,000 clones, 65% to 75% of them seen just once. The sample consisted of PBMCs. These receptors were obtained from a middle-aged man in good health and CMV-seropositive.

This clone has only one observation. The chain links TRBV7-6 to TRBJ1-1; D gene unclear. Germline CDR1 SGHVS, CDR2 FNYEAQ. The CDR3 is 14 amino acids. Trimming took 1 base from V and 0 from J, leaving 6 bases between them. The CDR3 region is CASSLGAVNTEAFF. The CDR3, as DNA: TGTGCCAGCAGCTTAGGCGCGGTGAACACTGAAGCTTTCTTT.

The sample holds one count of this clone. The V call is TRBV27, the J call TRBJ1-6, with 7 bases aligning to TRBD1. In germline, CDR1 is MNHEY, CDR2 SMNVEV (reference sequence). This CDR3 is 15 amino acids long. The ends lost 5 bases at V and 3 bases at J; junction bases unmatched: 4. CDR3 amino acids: CASSPQGNYNSPLHF. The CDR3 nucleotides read TGTGCCAGCAGTCCACAGGGGAACTATAATTCACCCCTCCACTTT.

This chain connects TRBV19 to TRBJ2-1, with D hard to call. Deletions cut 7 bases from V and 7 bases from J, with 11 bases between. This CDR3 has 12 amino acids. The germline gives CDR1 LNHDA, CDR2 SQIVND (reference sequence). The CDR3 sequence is CASISVRNEQFF. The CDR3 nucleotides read TGTGCCAGTATCTCGGTTCGGAATGAGCAGTTCTTC.

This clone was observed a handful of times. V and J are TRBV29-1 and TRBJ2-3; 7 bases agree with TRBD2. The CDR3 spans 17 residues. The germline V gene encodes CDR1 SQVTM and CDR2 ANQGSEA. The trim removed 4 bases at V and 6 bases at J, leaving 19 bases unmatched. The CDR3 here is CSVAREVEGGPFDTQYF. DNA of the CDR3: TGCAGCGTTGCCCGCGAGGTCGAGGGAGGGCCCTTTGATACGCAGTATTTT.

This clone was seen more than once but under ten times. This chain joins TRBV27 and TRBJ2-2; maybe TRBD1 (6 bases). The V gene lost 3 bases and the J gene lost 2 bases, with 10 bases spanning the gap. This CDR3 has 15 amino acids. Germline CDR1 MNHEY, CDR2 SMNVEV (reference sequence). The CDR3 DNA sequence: TGTGCCAGCAGTTTCGGACAGCTTAACACCGGGGAGCTGTTTTTT. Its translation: CASSFGQLNTGELFF.

CDR3 in amino acids: CASSDRIEGAFQPQHF. The CDR3 coding sequence is TGTGCCAGTAGCGACAGGATCGAGGGCGCGTTTCAGCCCCAGCATTTT. The chain uses TRBV19 and TRBJ1-5; maybe TRBD1 (6 bases). Germline CDR1 reads LNHDA; CDR2 reads SQIVND (reference sequence). The CDR3 loop spans 16 amino acids. Trimming pared 6 bases from V and 6 bases from J, leaving 21 bases between.

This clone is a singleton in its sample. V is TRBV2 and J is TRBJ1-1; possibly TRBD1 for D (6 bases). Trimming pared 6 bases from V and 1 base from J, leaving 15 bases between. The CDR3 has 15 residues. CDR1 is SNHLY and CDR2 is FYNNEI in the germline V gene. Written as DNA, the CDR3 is TGTGCCAGCAGGGATACAGGGTTTCGGAACACTGAAGCTTTCTTT. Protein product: CASRDTGFRNTEAFF. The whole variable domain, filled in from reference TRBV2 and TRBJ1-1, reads EPEVTQTPSHQVTQMGQEVILRCVPISNHLYFYWYRQILGQKVEFLVSFYNNEISEKSEIFDDQFSVERPDGSNFTLKIRSTKLEDSAMYFCASRDTGFRNTEAFFGQGTRLTVV.

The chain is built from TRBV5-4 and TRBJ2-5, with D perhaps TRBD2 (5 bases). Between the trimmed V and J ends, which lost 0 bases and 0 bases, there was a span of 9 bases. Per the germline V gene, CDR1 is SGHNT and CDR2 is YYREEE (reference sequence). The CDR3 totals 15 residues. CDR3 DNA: TGTGCCAGCAGCTTGGACCTGGACTACCAAGAGACCCAGTACTTC. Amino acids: CASSLDLDYQETQYF.